This T cell receptor beta chain emerged from a study of regulatory T cells in long-lasting Graves disease (dated by TCRdb to the early 2020s). Describing the broader study: Persistent Graves' disease meant more than 5 years of antithyroid drug treatment with TSH receptor autoantibodies that stayed positive. The study was conducted in China and was registered as a clinical trial. Antithyroid drugs had been taken for approximately 9.7 years on average by persistent Graves' disease patients in the clinical cohort. Patients with persistent Graves' disease were compared with patients with newly diagnosed Graves' disease using TCR sequencing and RNA sequencing of peripheral blood. A total of some 33 samples were covered by TCR sequencing, comprising some 13 persistent and around 20 newly diagnosed Graves' disease patients. Study-wide findings and limitations: Because the primary lesion, thyroid tissue, could not be accessed, the study looked at peripheral blood alone. The authors noted that the small sample size was a limitation that may lower accuracy. Lower TCR Shannon entropy and fewer highly expanded clones were observed in persistent Graves' disease patients than in newly diagnosed patients, which suggested clonal expansion. Sequencing and analysis were restricted to the TCR beta chain. A larger number of public clonotypes was shared among persistent patients (around 2,500) than among newly diagnosed patients (roughly 980).

Interpreted using the paper, the time point label stands for: persistent/refractory GD, antithyroid drugs over 5 years with positive TRAb. For both TCR sequencing and RNA sequencing, RNA was extracted from PBMCs in TRIzol. The diagnosis of Graves' disease followed American Thyroid Association guidelines. Patients for the study were recruited at an endocrinology department in Xi'an, China. Each patient gave approximately 8.8 milliliters of peripheral blood, collected in an EDTA anticoagulant tube. PBMCs were isolated by Ficoll Paque Plus density gradient separation without further T cell sorting. RNA quality was checked with an Agilent 2100 Bioanalyzer and agarose gel, and concentration with a NanoDrop 2000. In the case of this clonotype: No antigen is known for it. No much larger clone exists at a distance of one base, and base qualities are not known.

Library prep was done by multiplex PCR. Sequenced using an Illumina HiSeq 4000. CDR3 regions were amplified by Arm-PCR with iRepertoire HTBI primers to construct TCR beta libraries. Before sequencing, the PCR products went through gel purification. The source study handled its data this way. Gene usage analysis of CDR3 amino acid clonotypes relied on the 55 to 80 TRBV and over 13 TRBJ segments identified across samples. COPE and FqMerger were used to merge filtered high-quality paired reads into contigs. BLAST was used to align contigs to IMGT TRBV, TRBD and TRBJ reference genes, and CDR3 was defined according to IMGT. Any clonotype with a frequency above 0.1% was classified as a highly expanded clone. Shannon entropy served as the measure of repertoire diversity, while the Gini coefficient captured V-J evenness. Clonotypes shared by more than one individual were considered public. The raw public reads went through TCRdb reprocessing: fastp at Q25, MiXCR clone calling, in-frame beta chains kept. Under each unique CDR3 protein, matching rows form one entry showing the most common genes and DNA. TCRdb assigned the V and J calls; the authors' analysis was not used. For this sample there are about 450,000 distinct CDR3 sequences; around 20% appear just once. The ten most abundant clones make up approximately 26% of the sample.

This receptor was identified in a female donor with Graves disease. The material sequenced was peripheral blood mononuclear cells (PBMCs), taken when the disease was refractory, from a patient treated with antithyroid drugs.

The nucleotide sequence reads as follows: TGTGCCAGCAGTTACAGACCCTACGAAAGGAACACTGAAGCTTTCTTT. It translates to CASSYRPYERNTEAFF. This sequence uses TRBV3-1 and TRBJ1-1; the D gene is not confidently resolved. From a lookup of the germline V gene (reference sequence), CDR1 and CDR2 are LGHDT and YNNKEL. From cysteine to phenylalanine, the CDR3 is 16 amino acids long. Of the read, only the CDR3 DNA is kept; its 48 bases are in frame from base 1. The germline ends are 18 bases apart after V is trimmed by 6 bases and J by 1 base.